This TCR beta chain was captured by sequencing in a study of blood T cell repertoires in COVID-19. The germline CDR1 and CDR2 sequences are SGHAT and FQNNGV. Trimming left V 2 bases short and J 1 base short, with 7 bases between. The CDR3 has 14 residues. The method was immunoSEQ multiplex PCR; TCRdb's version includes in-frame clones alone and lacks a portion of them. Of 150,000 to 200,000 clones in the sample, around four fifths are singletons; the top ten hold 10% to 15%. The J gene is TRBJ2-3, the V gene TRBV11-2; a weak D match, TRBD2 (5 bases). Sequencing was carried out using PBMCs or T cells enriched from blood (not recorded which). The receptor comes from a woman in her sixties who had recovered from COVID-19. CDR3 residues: CASSLTRGTDTQYF. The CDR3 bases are TGTGCCAGCAGCTTAACGAGGGGCACAGATACGCAGTATTTT.